This T cell receptor beta chain comes out of a study of identifying expanded T cells in peripheral blood. In germline, CDR1 is SNHLY, CDR2 FYNNEI. V was pared by 8 bases and J by 0 bases, with 5 bases between. This CDR3 spans 12 amino acids. A few counts support this clone. TCRdb's table, derived via immunoSEQ multiplex PCR, lists solely in-frame clones and lacks some. The data contain tens of thousands of clones, around 83% of them seen just once; the ten biggest clones take up about 15%. Sequenced material: blood. The TCR comes from a person between 18 and 70 years old in good health. The V and J genes are TRBV2 and TRBJ1-3; D uncertain. The DNA of the CDR3 is TGTGCCAGCGTACGCTCTGGAAACACCATATATTTT. This gives the protein CASVRSGNTIYF.